The table lists the clone carrying this T cell receptor (beta chain) with a count of one. This record comes from a study of blood T cell repertoires in COVID-19. As for the study in general: Sources were T cells, B-cell-depleted T cells, or PBMCs; the material itself was cDNA or gDNA.

The CDR3 is 16 amino acids. CDR1 is KGHSH and CDR2 is LQKENI in the germline V gene. The trim removed 6 bases at V and 4 bases at J, leaving 11 bases unmatched. Data came from immunoSEQ multiplex PCR; TCRdb stores just in-frame clones and leaves some out. The table shows some 250,000 clones, with around 87% occurring only once. This TCR derives from a man in his sixties who had recovered from COVID-19. The sequenced sample was peripheral blood. The rearrangement uses TRBV18 and TRBJ2-2; 7 nucleotides align to TRBD1. For the CDR3, the DNA is TGTGCCAGCTCGCCCCAACGTACAGGGGCCACCGGGGAGCTGTTTTTT. Protein: CASSPQRTGATGELFF. The full variable domain, completed using reference TRBV18 and TRBJ2-2, is NAGVMQNPRHLVRRRGQEARLRCSPMKGHSHVYWYRQLPEEGLKFMVYLQKENIIDESGMPKERFSAEFPKEGPSILRIQQVVRGDSAAYFCASSPQRTGATGELFFGEGSRLTVL.